This entry is about one T cell receptor (beta chain). The antigen is undetermined. The data originate from a study of cytomegalovirus exposure and HLA in healthy donors. The wider study: Early released data had tens of millions of unique TCRs, all coming from HLA-typed donors.

It was with 60 Vbeta and 13 Jbeta primers that the PCR ran. The assay was immunoSEQ multiplex PCR, and TCRdb's table has in-frame clones only and misses some. There are 150,000 to 200,000 clones in the sample; roughly 71% occur only once, and roughly 7.4% lies in the top ten. Deletions cut 3 bases from V and 8 bases from J, with 13 bases between. The CDR3 loop spans 13 amino acids. Germline loops: CDR1 KGHSH, CDR2 LQKENI. Overall study findings and caveats: According to a later analysis, donors in an Asian-associated ancestry cluster reportedly had fewer N-insertions than the roughly 640-donor mean.

The V call is TRBV18, the J call TRBJ1-2; D gene ambiguous. Sequenced: PBMCs. This receptor was obtained from a male donor in good health and CMV-seropositive. Here the CDR3 reads CASSPFGREGYTF. CDR3 sequence (DNA): TGTGCCAGCTCACCCTTTGGGAGGGAAGGCTACACCTTC.